This T cell receptor (beta chain) was obtained from a study of shared clonotypes between healthy human individuals. The CDR3 runs 14 residues. V shed 6 bases, J shed 5 bases, and the junction held 4 bases outside the gene matches. Germline CDR1 is MNHEY and CDR2 is SVGAGI. Method: immunoSEQ multiplex PCR; TCRdb's copy keeps in-frame clones and lacks some. The sample yields 950,000 to 1,300,000 clones, approximately 68% seen once. The chain links TRBV6-5 to TRBJ1-6; 7 bases are shared with TRBD1. Sequenced: memory CD4+ T cells sorted from blood. Subset of the sample: CD45RA-negative fraction. This receptor was identified in a man aged 18 to 29 in good health. The CDR3 coding sequence is TGTGCCAGCAGACCCGACAGGGATAATTCACCCCTCCACTTT. This codes for CASRPDRDNSPLHF.